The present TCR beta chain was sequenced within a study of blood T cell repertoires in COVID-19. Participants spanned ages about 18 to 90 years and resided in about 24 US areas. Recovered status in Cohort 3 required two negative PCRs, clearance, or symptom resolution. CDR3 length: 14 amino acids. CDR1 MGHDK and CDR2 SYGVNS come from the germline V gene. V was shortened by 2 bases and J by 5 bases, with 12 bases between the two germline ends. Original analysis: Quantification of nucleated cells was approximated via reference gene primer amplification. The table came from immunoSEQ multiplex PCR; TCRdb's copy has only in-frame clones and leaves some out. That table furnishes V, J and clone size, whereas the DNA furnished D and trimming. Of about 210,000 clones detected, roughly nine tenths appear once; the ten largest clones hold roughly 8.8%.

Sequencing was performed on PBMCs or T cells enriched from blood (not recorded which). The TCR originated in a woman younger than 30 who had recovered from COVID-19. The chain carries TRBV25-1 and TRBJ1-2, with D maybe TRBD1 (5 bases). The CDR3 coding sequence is TGTGCCAGCAGTGAAACGGGGGGGTCATATGGCTACACCTTC. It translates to CASSETGGSYGYTF.